This TCR beta chain came from a study of blood T cell repertoires in COVID-19. In the study overall: The United States, Italy and Spain provided the acute and convalescent COVID-19 samples. Sample material is recorded as cDNA or gDNA derived from T cells, B-cell-depleted T cells, or PBMCs.

Authors' methods: Quantification of nucleated cells was approximated via reference gene primer amplification. Some clones are missing from TCRdb's copy, which holds only in-frame ones; the method was immunoSEQ multiplex PCR. The DNA gave D and trimming, while V, J and clone size come from that table. The sample carries approximately 150,000 clones, approximately 80% recorded once. This CDR3 contains 19 residues. After removal of 5 bases from V and 2 bases from J, the junction contained 17 bases not matched to a gene. The germline CDR1 and CDR2 sequences are SEHNR and FQNEAQ (reference sequence). The material sequenced was peripheral blood. J is TRBJ1-5 and V is TRBV7-9; TRBD1 agrees at 8 bases. This TCR was recovered from a man aged 65 to 85 who had recovered from COVID-19. The CDR3, as DNA: TGTGCCAGCAGCCAATACATAGGACAGGGAGCTGGGGGCAATCAGCCCCAGCATTTT. Encoded protein: CASSQYIGQGAGGNQPQHF.